This record looks at one TCR beta chain sequence and its context. It was with 60 Vbeta and 13 Jbeta primers that the PCR ran. TCRdb's table, derived via immunoSEQ multiplex PCR, lists solely in-frame clones and lacks some. The sample yields some 180,000 clones, 70% to 75% seen once. This sample was included in a study of cytomegalovirus exposure and HLA in healthy donors. Study at large: Early release data held around 82 million unique TCRs from HLA-typed donors.

Germline CDR1 reads SGHRS; CDR2 reads YFSETQ. The CDR3 contains 16 residues. V was pared by 0 bases and J by 2 bases, with 14 bases between. The TCR comes from a male donor in good health and CMV-seronegative. Sequencing was done on a sample of PBMCs. The rearrangement joins TRBV5-1 to TRBJ1-1; TRBD1 might be the D (6 bases). The DNA of the CDR3 is TGCGCCAGCAGCTTGGACCCAGGGGCGCTCAACACTGAAGCTTTCTTT. Residues: CASSLDPGALNTEAFF. Supplemented by reference TRBV5-1 and TRBJ1-1, the full variable domain reads KAGVTQTPRYLIKTRGQQVTLSCSPISGHRSVSWYQQTPGQGLQFLFEYFSETQRNKGNFPGRFSGRQFSNSRSEMNVSTLELGDSALYLCASSLDPGALNTEAFFGQGTRLTVV.